The present T cell receptor (beta chain) was sequenced within a study of preoperative IRX-2 immunotherapy in early breast cancer. The treatment denotes: preoperative locoregional IRX-2 cytokine immunotherapy. Samples came from a phase Ib trial of preoperative locoregional IRX-2 cytokine immunotherapy. Profiled with immunoSEQ multiplex PCR; TCRdb holds only in-frame clones, not every one. In the table there are around 34,000 clones, 75% to 90% of which are singletons. V lost 5 bases, J lost 0 bases, and 3 bases stayed unmatched. Per germline, CDR1 LNHNV and CDR2 YYDKDF (reference sequence). CDR3 length equals 14 residues.

Material: lymph node tissue, obtained from a patient treated with IRX-2 immunotherapy. This clonotype originated in a human donor with breast cancer. The J gene is TRBJ2-7, the V gene TRBV15; 8 nucleotides match TRBD1. The CDR3 loop reads CATSEGQGSYEQYF. The CDR3, as DNA: TGTGCCACCAGCGAAGGACAGGGCTCCTACGAGCAGTACTTC.